Each of the 23 T cell receptor beta chains below was sequenced from the same sample in a study of technical replicates of blood from four donors. The data were produced by immunoSEQ multiplex PCR, yet TCRdb's version contains in-frame clones alone and is incomplete. This table holds 79,000 or so clones, about nine tenths found once. Input material: T cells isolated from PBMCs. The receptor set was obtained from a human donor in good health.

The CDR3, as DNA: TGTGCCAGCAGCTGGGGGACAGGACCCATCGACGAAAAACTGTTTTTT. It codes for CASSWGTGPIDEKLFF. The chain joins TRBV7-6 to TRBJ1-4, with 8 positions matching TRBD1. J lost 8 bases, V lost 4 bases, and 12 bases had no gene match. The germline gives CDR1 SGHVS, CDR2 FNYEAQ. The CDR3 sequence is 16 residues long.

The chain is built from TRBV5-6 and TRBJ2-5; D is perhaps TRBD2 (6 bases). CDR3 length: 14 residues. CDR1 is SGHDT, CDR2 YYEEEE, per germline. V lost 0 bases, J lost 5 bases, and 11 bases lay in between. CDR3 DNA: TGTGCCAGCAGCTTGGGGCTAGCGATGGAGACCCAGTACTTC. Its protein is CASSLGLAMETQYF.

DNA for the CDR3: TGTGCCACCAGCAGAGATCCGGGAGCTCGTATTCATGGCTACACCTTC. Protein sequence: CATSRDPGARIHGYTF. The genes are TRBV15 and TRBJ1-2; D is unclear. Germline CDR1 reads LNHNV; CDR2 reads YYDKDF (reference sequence). The CDR3 length is 16 residues. Deletions cut 0 bases from V and 6 bases from J, with 17 bases between.

The chain recombines TRBV11-2 with TRBJ2-7; TRBD2 agrees at 9 bases. After removal of 10 bases from V and 3 bases from J, the junction contained 10 bases not matched to a gene. Germline V CDR1 and CDR2: SGHAT, FQNNGV. This CDR3 has 14 residues. CDR3 DNA sequence: TGTGCCATCGACTCGACTAGCGGTTACTACGAGCAGTACTTC. Protein product: CAIDSTSGYYEQYF.

V gene TRBV6-1 combines with J gene TRBJ2-4; 10 bases are shared with TRBD2. The CDR3 sequence is 13 residues long. The germline V gene has CDR1 MNHNS and CDR2 SASEGT. V dropped 4 bases and J dropped 9; count of bases not matched to a gene: 3. The CDR3 nucleotides read TGTGCCAGCAGTGGTAGCGGGAGGAGCATTCAGTACTTC. Translation gives CASSGSGRSIQYF.

The V call is TRBV10-3, the J call TRBJ2-1; D is undetermined. CDR1 and CDR2 from the germline V gene are ENHRY and SYGVKD. Trimming cost V 4 bases and J 7 bases, with 8 bases left between them. The CDR3 runs to 12 residues. This CDR3 reads CAISVYANEQFF. The CDR3 DNA follows: TGTGCCATCAGTGTGTACGCGAATGAGCAGTTCTTC.

V is TRBV18 and J is TRBJ1-1, with unresolved D. Between the trimmed V and J ends, which lost 2 bases and 7 bases, there was a span of 11 bases. Per the germline V gene, CDR1 is KGHSH and CDR2 is LQKENI. This CDR3 spans 13 amino acids. This CDR3 reads CASSPVLESEAFF. DNA for the CDR3: TGTGCCAGCTCACCAGTATTAGAGAGTGAAGCTTTCTTT.

The chain links TRBV5-6 to TRBJ2-7; no reliable D call. Germline-derived CDR1 and CDR2 are SGHDT and YYEEEE. Trimming took off 0 bases at V and 0 bases at J, with 10 bases between the two ends. The CDR3 length is 15 residues. Written as DNA, the CDR3 is TGTGCCAGCAGCTTGGTTGCGTTAAGCTCCTACGAGCAGTACTTC. Its protein product is CASSLVALSSYEQYF.

The V call is TRBV29-1, the J call TRBJ1-3; possible D gene TRBD1, 6 bases. Germline V gene sequence: CDR1 SQVTM, CDR2 ANQGSEA. V lost 4 bases, J lost 2 bases, and 12 bases lay in between. The CDR3 totals 14 residues. The CDR3: CSVGTGNAGNTIYF. The DNA for the CDR3 is TGCAGCGTTGGCACAGGGAACGCTGGAAACACCATATATTTT.

The gene calls are TRBV4-3 and TRBJ2-6; 10 bases agree with TRBD1. The CDR3 runs to 18 residues. CDR1 is LGHNA, CDR2 YSLEER, per germline. Germline trimming cut 0 bases from V and 0 bases from J; bases unmatched to any gene: 2. The CDR3 coding sequence is TGCGCCAGCAGCCAAGATCGGACAGGGGGCTCTGGGGCCAACGTCCTGACTTTC. The encoded protein is CASSQDRTGGSGANVLTF.

The rearrangement joins TRBV11-2 to TRBJ2-1, with 12 bases fitting TRBD2. The CDR3 has 16 amino acids. CDR1 SGHAT and CDR2 FQNNGV come from the germline V gene. V gave up 4 bases and J gave up 9 bases; unmatched junction bases: 10. CDR3: CASSSLTSGRYGEQFF. DNA of the CDR3: TGTGCCAGCAGCTCACTAACTAGCGGGAGGTACGGTGAGCAGTTCTTC.

The chain employs TRBV7-2 and TRBJ2-4; 7 bases are a match to TRBD2. The trim removed 1 base at V and 0 bases at J, leaving 3 bases unmatched. The CDR3 loop spans 16 amino acids. Per the germline V gene, CDR1 is SGHTA and CDR2 is FQGNSA. The CDR3 DNA reads TGTGCCAGCAGCTTAGGGCTAGCGGTAGCCAAAAACATTCAGTACTTC. It yields the protein CASSLGLAVAKNIQYF.

The chain employs TRBV11-3 and TRBJ2-3; D is perhaps TRBD2 (5 bases). The ends were cut back, 3 bases at V and 3 bases at J, with 10 bases in the middle. The CDR3 contains 14 residues. CDR1 SGHNT and CDR2 YENEEA come from the germline V gene. CDR3 coding DNA: TGTGCCAGCAGCTTTTTATCGGGGACAGATACGCAGTATTTT. Translated: CASSFLSGTDTQYF.

The chain joins TRBV4-1 to TRBJ2-7, with D maybe TRBD2 (5 bases). The CDR3 extends over 15 amino acids. V was pared by 2 bases and J by 1 base, with 12 bases between. Germline V gene sequence: CDR1 MGHRA, CDR2 YSYEKL. The chain's CDR3 is CASSQLAGPSYEQYF. The CDR3 DNA follows: TGCGCCAGCAGCCAACTTGCGGGCCCTTCCTACGAGCAGTACTTC.

The chain uses TRBV28 and TRBJ2-3; D might be TRBD1 (5 bases). The CDR3 covers 14 residues. Germline CDR1 MDHEN, CDR2 SYDVKM. V shed 4 bases and J shed 4 bases, with 12 bases lying between them. CDR3 DNA sequence: TGTGCCAGCAGTTGGGGCCAGTTGCCAGATACGCAGTATTTT. This gives the protein CASSWGQLPDTQYF.

V is TRBV29-1 and J is TRBJ1-2; D is uncertain. CDR1 is SQVTM, CDR2 ANQGSEA, per germline. V shed 4 bases and J shed 2 bases, with 8 bases lying between them. This CDR3 has 12 residues. The CDR3: CSVGSRNYGYTF. CDR3 nucleotides: TGCAGCGTTGGTAGCCGGAACTATGGCTACACCTTC.

This chain uses TRBV7-3 with TRBJ1-1, with TRBD1 as a possible D gene (6 bases). This CDR3 contains 14 residues. Germline assignment: CDR1 SGHTA and CDR2 FQGTGA. Between the trimmed V and J ends, which lost 5 bases and 3 bases, there was a span of 13 bases. The CDR3 protein is CASSPEGGHTEAFF. CDR3 DNA sequence: TGTGCCAGCAGCCCCGAGGGGGGGCACACTGAAGCTTTCTTT.

V usage is TRBV7-9 and J usage is TRBJ2-4; TRBD2 is a possible D gene (7 bases). Germline V gives CDR1 SEHNR, CDR2 FQNEAQ (reference sequence). Deletions cut 5 bases from V and 8 bases from J, with 22 bases between. The CDR3 contains 16 residues. CDR3: CASSPSYGGGSYIQYF. DNA of the CDR3: TGTGCCAGCAGCCCCTCCTACGGGGGCGGGAGCTACATTCAGTACTTC.

The CDR3 nucleotides are TGTGCCAGCAGTTGGCGGACAGGGGGCTCCTATGGCTACACCTTC. Encoded protein: CASSWRTGGSYGYTF. V is TRBV27 and J is TRBJ1-2; 11 bases are shared with TRBD1. The CDR3 sequence is 15 residues long. With 4 bases clipped from V and 4 bases from J, the junction kept 5 bases outside the gene matches. The germline CDR1 and CDR2 sequences are MNHEY and SMNVEV (reference sequence).

The chain recombines TRBV6-5 with TRBJ1-5; D is unresolved. Germline CDR1 reads MNHEY; CDR2 reads SVGAGI. Between the trimmed V and J ends, which lost 5 bases and 0 bases, there was a span of 11 bases. The CDR3 is 15 amino acids. The CDR3, as DNA: TGTGCCAGCAGTATCGCGGGAGTTAGCAATCAGCCCCAGCATTTT. Its protein product is CASSIAGVSNQPQHF.

This chain links TRBV7-8 with TRBJ2-5; the match to TRBD2 covers 12 bases. Germline trimming cut 1 base from V and 0 bases from J; bases unmatched to any gene: 15. The CDR3 has 21 residues. Per germline, CDR1 SGHVS and CDR2 FQNEAQ. Here the CDR3 reads CASSLGVLGTGTSGYQETQYF. CDR3 DNA sequence: TGTGCCAGCAGCTTAGGGGTCCTCGGGACAGGGACTAGCGGGTACCAAGAGACCCAGTACTTC.

This rearrangement joins TRBV11-3 to TRBJ2-2; D not resolved. The V gene lost 5 bases and the J gene lost 1 base, with 8 bases spanning the gap. CDR1 SGHNT and CDR2 YENEEA come from the germline V gene. The CDR3 contains 14 residues. The CDR3 nucleotides read TGTGCCAGCAGCCCAGGTGTGAACACCGGGGAGCTGTTTTTT. Translation gives CASSPGVNTGELFF.

This chain uses TRBV25-1 with TRBJ1-3, with TRBD1 as a possible D gene (5 bases). Trimming took off 0 bases at V and 0 bases at J, with 9 bases between the two ends. This CDR3 is built from 16 residues. The germline CDR1 and CDR2 sequences are MGHDK and SYGVNS. The CDR3 region has the DNA TGTGCCAGCAGTGAATATGCGGGGCTCTCTGGAAACACCATATATTTT. Translation: CASSEYAGLSGNTIYF.